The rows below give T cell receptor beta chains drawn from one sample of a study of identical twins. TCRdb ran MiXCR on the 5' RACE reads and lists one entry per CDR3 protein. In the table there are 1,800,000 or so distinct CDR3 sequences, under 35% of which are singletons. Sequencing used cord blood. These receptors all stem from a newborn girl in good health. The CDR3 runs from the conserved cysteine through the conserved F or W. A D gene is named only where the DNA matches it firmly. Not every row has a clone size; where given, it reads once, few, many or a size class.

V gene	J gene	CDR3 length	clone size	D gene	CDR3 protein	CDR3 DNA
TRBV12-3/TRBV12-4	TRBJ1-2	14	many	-	CASTSGGAAYGYTF	TGTGCCAGCACCTCGGGGGGGGCTGCCTATGGCTACACCTTC
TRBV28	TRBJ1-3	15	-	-	CASTLGLVPGNTIYF	TGTGCCAGCACTCTGGGCTTAGTGCCTGGAAACACCATATATTTT
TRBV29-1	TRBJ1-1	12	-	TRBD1	CSVERQGVEAFF	TGCAGCGTTGAGAGGCAGGGGGTTGAAGCTTTCTTT
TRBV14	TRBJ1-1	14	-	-	CASSQDREVPEAFF	TGTGCCAGCAGCCAAGACAGGGAGGTTCCTGAAGCTTTCTTT
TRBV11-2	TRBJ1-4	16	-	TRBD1	CASSLPRTGMIEKLFF	TGTGCCAGCAGCTTGCCCCGGACAGGGATGATCGAAAAACTGTTTTTT
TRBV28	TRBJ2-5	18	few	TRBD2	CASSFSIAGGGDSETQYF	TGTGCCAGCAGTTTCTCGATAGCGGGAGGCGGAGATTCGGAGACCCAGTACTTC
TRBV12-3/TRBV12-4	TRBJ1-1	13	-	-	CAGREGGNTEAFF	TGTGCCGGCAGGGAAGGGGGGAACACTGAAGCTTTCTTT
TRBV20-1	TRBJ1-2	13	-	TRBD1	CSAIGTVGYGYTF	TGCAGTGCTATTGGGACAGTAGGCTATGGCTACACCTTC
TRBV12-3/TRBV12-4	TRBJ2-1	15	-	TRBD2	CASSLGLAVGNEQFF	TGTGCCAGCAGTTTGGGACTAGCCGTTGGCAATGAGCAGTTCTTC
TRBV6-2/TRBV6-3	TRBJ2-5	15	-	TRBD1	CASSSGTARRETQYF	TGTGCCAGCAGTTCCGGGACAGCGAGAAGGGAGACCCAGTACTTC
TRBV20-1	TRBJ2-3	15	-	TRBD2	CSARTSGRSTDTQYF	TGCAGTGCTAGAACTAGCGGGAGATCCACAGATACGCAGTATTTT
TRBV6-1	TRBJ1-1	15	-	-	CASSEQGLVVPEAFF	TGTGCCAGCAGTGAACAGGGGCTCGTCGTACCCGAAGCTTTCTTT
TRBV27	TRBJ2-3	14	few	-	CASGRLGSSDTQYF	TGTGCCAGCGGGCGACTAGGAAGCTCAGATACGCAGTATTTT
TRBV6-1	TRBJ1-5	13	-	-	CASGRDLNQPQHF	TGTGCCTCAGGGAGGGACTTGAATCAGCCCCAGCATTTT
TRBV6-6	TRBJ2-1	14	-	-	CASRQGTSYNEQFF	TGTGCCAGCCGGCAGGGAACCTCCTACAATGAGCAGTTCTTC
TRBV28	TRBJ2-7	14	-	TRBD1	CASRYRQGRYEQYF	TGTGCCAGCAGATACAGACAGGGGAGGTACGAGCAGTACTTC
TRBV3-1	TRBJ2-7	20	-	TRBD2	CASSQTFLAGNHGGSYEQYF	TGTGCCAGCAGCCAAACCTTTCTAGCGGGAAATCATGGGGGCTCCTACGAGCAGTACTTC
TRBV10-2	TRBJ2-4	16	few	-	CASRRRGSGFRNIQYF	TGCGCCAGCAGGAGGAGGGGGTCAGGCTTCAGAAACATTCAGTACTTC
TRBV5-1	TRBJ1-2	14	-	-	CASTWGSPNYGYTF	TGCGCCAGCACCTGGGGCAGCCCTAACTATGGCTACACCTTC
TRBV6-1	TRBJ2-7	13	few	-	CASRERAPYEQYF	TGTGCCAGCAGGGAAAGGGCCCCCTACGAGCAGTACTTC
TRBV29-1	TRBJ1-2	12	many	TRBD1	CSVPDRGSGYTF	TGCAGCGTCCCTGACAGGGGATCTGGCTACACCTTC
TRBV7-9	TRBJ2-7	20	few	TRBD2	CASSLRLGTTSGRISYEQYF	TGTGCCAGCAGCTTACGTCTTGGGACAACTAGCGGGAGAATTTCCTACGAGCAGTACTTC
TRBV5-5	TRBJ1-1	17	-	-	CASSLDFTRQVNTEAFF	TGTGCCAGCAGCTTGGATTTTACGCGGCAGGTTAACACTGAAGCTTTCTTT
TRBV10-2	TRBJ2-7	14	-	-	CASSEGQKPYEQYF	TGCGCCAGCAGTGAGGGTCAGAAGCCCTACGAGCAGTACTTC
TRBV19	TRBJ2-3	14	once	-	CASSPSHRTDTQYF	TGTGCCAGTAGTCCTAGCCACCGAACAGATACGCAGTATTTT
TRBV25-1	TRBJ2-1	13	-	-	CASSEYRDNEQFF	TGTGCCAGCAGTGAATACAGGGACAATGAGCAGTTCTTC
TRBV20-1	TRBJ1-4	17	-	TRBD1	CSATLAGTGPRNEKLFF	TGCAGTGCTACTCTAGCCGGGACAGGGCCGAGAAATGAAAAACTGTTTTTT
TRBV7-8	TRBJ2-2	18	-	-	CASSFLRFRAAASGELFF	TGTGCCAGCAGCTTCCTTCGTTTCCGGGCGGCGGCCAGTGGGGAGCTGTTTTTT
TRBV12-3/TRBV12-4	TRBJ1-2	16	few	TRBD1	CASSRKTGTGHYGYTF	TGTGCCAGCAGTCGAAAAACCGGGACAGGGCACTATGGCTACACCTTC
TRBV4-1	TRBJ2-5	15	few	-	CASSQDVGWRETQYF	TGCGCCAGCAGCCAAGATGTGGGATGGAGGGAGACCCAGTACTTC
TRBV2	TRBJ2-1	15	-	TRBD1	CASRGIRGHYNEQFF	TGTGCCAGCAGGGGGATAAGGGGGCACTACAATGAGCAGTTCTTC
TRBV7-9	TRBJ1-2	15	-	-	CASSPPGGGNYGYTF	TGTGCCAGCAGCCCACCGGGAGGGGGTAACTATGGCTACACCTTC
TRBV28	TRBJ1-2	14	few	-	CASSLTGPGDGYTF	TGTGCCAGCAGTTTAACAGGACCGGGAGATGGCTACACCTTC
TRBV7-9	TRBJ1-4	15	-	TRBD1	CASSAPGTGSEKLFF	TGTGCCAGCAGCGCACCCGGGACAGGAAGTGAAAAACTGTTTTTT
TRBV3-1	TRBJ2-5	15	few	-	CASSQAGYPRETQYF	TGTGCCAGCAGCCAAGCAGGGTATCCGAGGGAGACCCAGTACTTC
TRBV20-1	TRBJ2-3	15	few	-	CSARGSRDPRRAQYF	TGCAGTGCTAGAGGGTCGCGGGATCCGCGGAGAGCGCAGTATTTT
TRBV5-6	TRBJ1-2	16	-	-	CASSLEVGRILGGYTF	TGTGCCAGCAGCTTGGAGGTTGGGCGGATCCTCGGTGGCTACACCTTC
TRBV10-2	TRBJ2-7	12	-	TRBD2	CASFSPGLAKYF	TGCGCCAGCTTCTCGCCGGGACTAGCAAAGTACTTC
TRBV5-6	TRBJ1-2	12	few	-	CASSSGLFGYTF	TGTGCCAGCAGCTCCGGACTCTTTGGCTACACCTTC
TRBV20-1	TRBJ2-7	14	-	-	CSARSLAYYNEQYF	TGCAGTGCTAGGTCCCTAGCCTACTACAATGAGCAGTACTTC
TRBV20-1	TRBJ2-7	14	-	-	CSARDRTASYEQYF	TGCAGTGCTAGAGATCGAACAGCTTCCTACGAGCAGTACTTC
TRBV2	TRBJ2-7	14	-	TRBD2	CASRYGTRPHEQYF	TGTGCCAGCAGGTACGGGACTAGGCCGCACGAGCAGTACTTC
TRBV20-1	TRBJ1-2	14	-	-	CSARDTGRGYGYTF	TGCAGTGCTAGAGATACAGGGAGGGGCTATGGCTACACCTTC
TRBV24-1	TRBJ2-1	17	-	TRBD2	CATSGNPSGRGYNEQFF	TGTGCCACCAGTGGTAACCCTAGCGGGAGGGGCTACAATGAGCAGTTCTTC
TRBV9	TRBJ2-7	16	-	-	CASSVRRDSSFYEQYF	TGTGCCAGCAGCGTCCGACGGGACTCCTCCTTTTACGAGCAGTACTTC
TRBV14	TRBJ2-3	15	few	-	CASSQALFGTDTQYF	TGTGCCAGCAGCCAAGCTCTGTTCGGGACAGATACGCAGTATTTT
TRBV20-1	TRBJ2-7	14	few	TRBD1	CSARFPGQGYEQYF	TGCAGTGCTAGATTCCCGGGACAGGGTTACGAGCAGTACTTC
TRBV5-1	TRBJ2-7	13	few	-	CASSLDGVAEQYF	TGCGCCAGCAGCTTGGATGGGGTTGCCGAGCAGTACTTC
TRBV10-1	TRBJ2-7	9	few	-	CASAYEQYF	TGCGCCAGTGCCTACGAGCAGTACTTC
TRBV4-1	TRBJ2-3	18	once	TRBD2	CASSQGLAGGPWADTQYF	TGCGCCAGCAGCCAAGGACTAGCGGGGGGGCCTTGGGCGGATACGCAGTATTTT
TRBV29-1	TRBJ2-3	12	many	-	CSTEKGGDTQYF	TGCAGCACCGAAAAGGGGGGGGATACGCAGTATTTT